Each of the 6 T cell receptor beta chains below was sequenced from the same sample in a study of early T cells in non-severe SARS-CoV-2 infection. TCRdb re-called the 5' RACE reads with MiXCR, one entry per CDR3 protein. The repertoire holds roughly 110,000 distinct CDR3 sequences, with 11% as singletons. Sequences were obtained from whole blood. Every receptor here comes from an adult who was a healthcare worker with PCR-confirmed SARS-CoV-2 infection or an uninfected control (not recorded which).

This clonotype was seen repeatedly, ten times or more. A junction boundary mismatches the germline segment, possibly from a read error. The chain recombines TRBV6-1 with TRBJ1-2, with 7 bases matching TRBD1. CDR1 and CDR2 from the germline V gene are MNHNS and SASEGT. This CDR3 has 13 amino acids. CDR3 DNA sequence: TGTGCCAGCAGGGAGCGGACAGGTTTCCGATTGGCCTTC. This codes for CASRERTGFRLAF.

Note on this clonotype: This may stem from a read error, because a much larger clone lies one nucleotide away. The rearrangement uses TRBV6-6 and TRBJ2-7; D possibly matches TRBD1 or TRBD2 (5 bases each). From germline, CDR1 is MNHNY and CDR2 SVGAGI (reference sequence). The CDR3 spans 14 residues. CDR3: CASSLGAPSCEQYF. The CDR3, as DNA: TGTGCCAGCAGCCTCGGGGCCCCTTCCTGCGAGCAGTACTTC.

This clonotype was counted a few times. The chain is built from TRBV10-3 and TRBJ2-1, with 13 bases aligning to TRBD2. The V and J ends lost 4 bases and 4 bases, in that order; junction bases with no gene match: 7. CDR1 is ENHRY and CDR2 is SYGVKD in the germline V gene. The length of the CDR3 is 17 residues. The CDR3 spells CAISGPGLAGPYNEQFF. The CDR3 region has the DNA TGTGCCATCAGTGGGCCGGGACTAGCGGGACCTTACAATGAGCAGTTCTTC.

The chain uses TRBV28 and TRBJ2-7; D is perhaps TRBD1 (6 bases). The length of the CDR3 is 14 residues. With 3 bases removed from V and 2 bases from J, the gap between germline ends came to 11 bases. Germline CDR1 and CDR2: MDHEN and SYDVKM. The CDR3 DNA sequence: TGTGCCAGCAGTTTCATAGGACAGACCTACGAGCAGTACTTC. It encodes CASSFIGQTYEQYF.

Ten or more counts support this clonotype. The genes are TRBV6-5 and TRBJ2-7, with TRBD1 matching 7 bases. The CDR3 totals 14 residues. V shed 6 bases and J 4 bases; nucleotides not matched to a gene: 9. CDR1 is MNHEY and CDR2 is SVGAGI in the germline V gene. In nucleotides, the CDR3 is TGTGCCAGCAGCTCCCGGCAGGGGGAATACGAGCAGTACTTC. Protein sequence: CASSSRQGEYEQYF.

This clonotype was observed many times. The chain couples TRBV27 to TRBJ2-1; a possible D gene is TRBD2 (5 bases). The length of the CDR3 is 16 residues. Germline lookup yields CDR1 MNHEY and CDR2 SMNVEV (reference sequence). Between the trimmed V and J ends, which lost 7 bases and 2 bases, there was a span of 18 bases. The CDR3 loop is CASKLGPLDAYNEQFF. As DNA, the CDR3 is TGTGCCAGCAAACTAGGGCCCCTGGACGCCTACAATGAGCAGTTCTTC.